This is a list of T cell receptor beta chains from one sample in a study of blood T cell repertoires in COVID-19. Profiling relied on immunoSEQ multiplex PCR, and the TCRdb table lists in-frame clones only, not all of them. The table shows 200,000 to 250,000 clones, with around 88% occurring only once. The sample comprised PBMCs or T cells enriched from blood (not recorded which). These receptors came from a woman aged 50 to 65 with acute COVID-19. Both conserved end residues are part of each CDR3. A D gene is named only where the DNA matches it firmly. Size is omitted from some rows. Given values are once, few, many or a class for expanded clones.

j_call	d_call	clone_size	v_call	cdr3_length	cdr3_nt	cdr3_aa
TRBJ2-1	NA	NA	TRBV4-2	19	TGTGCCAGCAGCCAAGACCCCCGGGGCCAGCGGGCCATATACAATGAGCAGTTCTTC	CASSQDPRGQRAIYNEQFF
TRBJ1-1	TRBD1	NA	TRBV12-3/TRBV12-4	13	TGTGCCAGCAGTTTGGGGACAGGGGGCCAAGCTTTCTTT	CASSLGTGGQAFF
TRBJ2-7	TRBD2	NA	TRBV7-9	19	TGTGCCAGCAGCTCAGCCCGGGGGACTAGCGGGAGTTTCTCCTACGAGCAGTACTTC	CASSSARGTSGSFSYEQYF
TRBJ1-5	TRBD1	NA	TRBV28	13	TGTGCCAGCCTGGGACAGGTGGGGCAGCCCCAGCATTTT	CASLGQVGQPQHF
TRBJ2-7	TRBD1	once	TRBV19	13	TGTGCCAGTAGTCCCCGGACAGGCTACGAGCAGTACTTC	CASSPRTGYEQYF
TRBJ2-5	NA	NA	TRBV28	15	TGTGCCAGCAGGGCTTACACGGAGTTCCAAGAGACCCAGTACTTC	CASRAYTEFQETQYF
TRBJ2-4	NA	NA	TRBV5-5	14	TGTGCCAGCAGACAAATAGGGGAGGAAAACATTCAGTACTTC	CASRQIGEENIQYF
TRBJ1-4	NA	NA	TRBV7-2	15	TGTGCCAGCAGCCTCTCGGGGGGGGCGCGTGAAAAACTGTTTTTT	CASSLSGGAREKLFF
TRBJ2-7	NA	NA	TRBV25-1	14	TGTGCCAGCAGTGAAACTAGGTATGCCTACGAGCAGTACTTC	CASSETRYAYEQYF
TRBJ1-1	NA	NA	TRBV7-9	13	TGTGCCAGCAGCTTAGCAGCGAACACTGAAGCTTTCTTT	CASSLAANTEAFF
TRBJ1-1	NA	NA	TRBV9	14	TGTGCCAGCAGCGTAGCACAGCAGAACACTGAAGCTTTCTTT	CASSVAQQNTEAFF
TRBJ1-2	TRBD1	NA	TRBV2	13	TGTGCCAGCAGTTTCCGGGACAGAGATGGCTACACCTTC	CASSFRDRDGYTF
TRBJ1-2	NA	NA	TRBV19	13	TGTGCCAGTAACGGGGAACTGGGCTATGGCTACACCTTC	CASNGELGYGYTF
TRBJ2-2	NA	NA	TRBV5-1	15	TGCGCCAGCGTTGCCGTGGGGGGAAGCACCGGGGAGCTGTTTTTT	CASVAVGGSTGELFF
TRBJ2-5	TRBD2	NA	TRBV18	16	TGTGCCAGCTCACTGGGGACTAGCGGGAGTACGGAGACCCAGTACTTC	CASSLGTSGSTETQYF
TRBJ2-7	NA	NA	TRBV7-5	17	TGTGTCAGAAGCTTAGGGCTAGCGGGAGTTCTATTCTACGAGCAGTACTTC	CVRSLGLAGVLFYEQYF
TRBJ2-3	NA	NA	TRBV11-2	16	TGTGCCAGCAGCTTAGGTACTTTAGCGGCTACAGATACGCAGTATTTT	CASSLGTLAATDTQYF
TRBJ2-2	TRBD1	NA	TRBV5-1	14	TGCGCCAGCAGCGCACAGGGGGCGGCCGGGGAGCTGTTTTTT	CASSAQGAAGELFF
TRBJ2-7	NA	NA	TRBV11-3	13	TGTGCCAGCAGCTTGAGCTGGGACACCGAGCAGTACTTC	CASSLSWDTEQYF
TRBJ2-1	NA	once	TRBV5-1	14	TGCGCCAGCGGGGACGGGAGCTCCTACAATGAGCAGTTCTTC	CASGDGSSYNEQFF
TRBJ1-1	TRBD1	NA	TRBV27	12	TGTGCCAGCAGGACAGGGCACACTGAAGCTTTCTTT	CASRTGHTEAFF
TRBJ2-7	TRBD1	NA	TRBV7-3	14	TGTGCCAGCAGCTTAACGGGGACAGCCTACGAGCAGTACTTC	CASSLTGTAYEQYF
TRBJ2-3	TRBD2	NA	TRBV5-8	14	TGTGCCAGCGGATGGGGACTAGTTTTAGATACGCAGTATTTT	CASGWGLVLDTQYF
TRBJ2-2	TRBD1	NA	TRBV18	14	TGTGCCAGCTCAGGGACAGGGAACACCGGGGAGCTGTTTTTT	CASSGTGNTGELFF
TRBJ2-7	TRBD1	NA	TRBV18	13	TGTGCCAGCTCACGACAGGGGGCCTACGAGCAGTACTTC	CASSRQGAYEQYF
TRBJ2-1	NA	NA	TRBV28	11	TGTGCCAGCAGCCAGGAAGGTGAGCAGTTCTTC	CASSQEGEQFF
TRBJ2-1	NA	once	TRBV5-5	14	TGTGCCAGCAGATCCCTGCTAGCCCTGCATGAGCAGTTCTTC	CASRSLLALHEQFF
TRBJ2-3	TRBD2	NA	TRBV19	13	TGTGCCTGTAGCGGGAGCGTCGCAGATACGCAGTATTTT	CACSGSVADTQYF
TRBJ1-4	NA	NA	TRBV28	14	TGTGCCAGCAGTTTATGGGGTGAGGGTGAAAAACTGTTTTTT	CASSLWGEGEKLFF
TRBJ2-1	TRBD2	NA	TRBV28	13	TGTGCCAGCAGTTCTAGCGGGAGCCATGAGCAGTTCTTC	CASSSSGSHEQFF
TRBJ2-7	TRBD2	once	TRBV7-3	19	TGTGCCAGCAGCTTAACGCACGGGGTAGCGGGAGCCGACTCCTACGAGCAGTACTTC	CASSLTHGVAGADSYEQYF
TRBJ2-3	NA	NA	TRBV9	15	TGTGCCAGCAGCGTAGGGGGCGTAACCACAGATACGCAGTATTTT	CASSVGGVTTDTQYF
TRBJ2-5	TRBD1	NA	TRBV7-2	14	TGTGCCAGCAGCTCCAGGGGGCGAGGAGAGACCCAGTACTTC	CASSSRGRGETQYF
TRBJ2-5	TRBD2	NA	TRBV3-1/TRBV3-2	18	TGTGCCAGCAGCCTCACCAGACTAGCGGGAGGGACCCAAGAGACCCAGTACTTC	CASSLTRLAGGTQETQYF
TRBJ1-3	NA	NA	TRBV30	13	TGTGCCTGGAGTGACAATTATGGAAACACCATATATTTT	CAWSDNYGNTIYF
TRBJ2-2	TRBD2	NA	TRBV27	15	TGTGCCAGCAGTTTTTCAGGGACTATCACCGGGGAGCTGTTTTTT	CASSFSGTITGELFF
TRBJ1-2	TRBD1	NA	TRBV20-1	15	TGCAGTGCTAGTCTCAGGGGGCTGATAAGCTATGGCTACACCTTC	CSASLRGLISYGYTF
TRBJ2-1	TRBD2	NA	TRBV11-3	16	TGTGCCAGCAGCCCGGGACTAGCGGGAGGGATCTATGAGCAGTTCTTC	CASSPGLAGGIYEQFF
TRBJ2-7	TRBD2	NA	TRBV30	15	TGTGCCTGGAGTGTGGGACTAGCGGGAAACTACGAGCAGTACTTC	CAWSVGLAGNYEQYF
TRBJ1-2	TRBD1	NA	TRBV7-3	14	TGTGCCAGCAGCGCCGGGACAGGGGGCGATGGCTACACCTTC	CASSAGTGGDGYTF
TRBJ2-2	NA	NA	TRBV27	14	TGTGCCAGCAGTTTTGTGCAGTTCACCGGGGAGCTGTTTTTT	CASSFVQFTGELFF
TRBJ1-5	TRBD1	NA	TRBV28	13	TGTGCCAGCAGACGGACAGGGGTTCAGCCCCAGCATTTT	CASRRTGVQPQHF
TRBJ2-1	TRBD2	NA	TRBV5-1	16	TGCGCCAGCAGCCCCGATCTAGCGGGCCTTTACAATGAGCAGTTCTTC	CASSPDLAGLYNEQFF
TRBJ1-4	TRBD1	NA	TRBV11-2	17	TGTGCCAGCAGCTCTCCCCGACGGAGGGGGCGGAGTGAAAAACTGTTTTTT	CASSSPRRRGRSEKLFF